This TCR beta chain was documented in a study of breast tumors, draining lymph nodes, adjacent tissues. Study outcomes and limitations: Compared with lymph nodes, tumors were less diverse; compared with nontumor tissue, more. Compared with basal-like, luminal-like tumors shared significantly more repertoire with nontumor tissue.

Samples came from axillary lymph nodes draining the breast cancer. One entry per CDR3 protein, called by TCRdb with MiXCR from the multiplex PCR reads. The sample lists about 270,000 distinct CDR3 sequences, 30% seen once, with approximately 1% in the top ten. V shed 6 bases and J shed 7 bases, with 13 bases lying between them. Looked up from germline, CDR1 is PRHDT and CDR2 is FYEKMQ (reference sequence). This CDR3 is 12 amino acids long. About this clonotype: Its target is not known. Being one base from a much bigger clone, this may be a read error.

The chain uses TRBV13 and TRBJ2-7, with unresolved D. The sequenced sample was axillary lymph node tissue. This clonotype originated in a female donor with breast cancer. Some clones in this sample may be carry-over from other donors' samples. The DNA for the CDR3 is TGTGCCAGCAGTCTCCGGATCGGGGAGCAGTACTTC. Protein: CASSLRIGEQYF.